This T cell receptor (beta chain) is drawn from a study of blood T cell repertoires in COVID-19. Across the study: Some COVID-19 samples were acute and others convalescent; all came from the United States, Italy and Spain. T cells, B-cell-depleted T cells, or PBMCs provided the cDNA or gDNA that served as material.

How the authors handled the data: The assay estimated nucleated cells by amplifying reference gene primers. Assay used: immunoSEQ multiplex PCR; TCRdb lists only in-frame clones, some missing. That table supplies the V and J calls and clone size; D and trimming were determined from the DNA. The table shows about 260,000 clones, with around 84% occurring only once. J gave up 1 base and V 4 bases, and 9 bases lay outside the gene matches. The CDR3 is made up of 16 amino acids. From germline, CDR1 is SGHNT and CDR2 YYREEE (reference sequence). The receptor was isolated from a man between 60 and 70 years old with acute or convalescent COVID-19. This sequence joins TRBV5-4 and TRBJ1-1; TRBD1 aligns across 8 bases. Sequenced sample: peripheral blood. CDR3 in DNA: TGTGCCAGCAGCCCTAATTCAGGGGGCGGGAACACTGAAGCTTTCTTT. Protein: CASSPNSGGGNTEAFF.